The clone carrying this TCR beta chain was seen more than once but under ten times. No antigen is known for it. Purity (above 98%) was reached by all sorted populations. This entry belongs to a study of beta chain features in type 1 diabetes. Notes on the study in general: In type 1 diabetes patients, VDJ junctions had fewer insertions; deletions at these junctions were more frequent. Significant though moderate, a shortening of TCRB CDR3s appeared in all four CD4+ subsets of Type 1 diabetes patients.

Every bit of the isolated RNA underwent reverse transcription, so sequencing read expressed TCRB transcripts. Method: immunoSEQ multiplex PCR; TCRdb's copy keeps in-frame clones and lacks some. The sample includes 600,000 to 700,000 clones, around 12% of them seen just once. Unmatched junction bases numbered 13, after V lost 1 base and J lost 4 bases. The CDR3 runs 18 residues. Germline V lookup: CDR1 LGHNA, CDR2 YNFKEQ. Sample: naive CD4+ T cells from blood. The sequence was collected from a man aged 25-45 years with type 1 diabetes. The chain combines TRBV4-2 with TRBJ2-5, with 9 nucleotides matching TRBD2. CDR3 in DNA: TGTGCCAGCAGCCAAGTCTTATCTGCGGGGGGGTTCCGAGAGACCCAGTACTTC. Translated: CASSQVLSAGGFRETQYF.